This TCR beta chain is drawn from a study of shared clonotypes between healthy human individuals. Study results and limitations: Clonotype sharing among donors, it was expected, would be affected by sequencing depth. A generally larger estimated richness was seen in naive subsets than in memory subsets.

CD8 cells classed as naive were CD45RO-negative and positively selected for CCR7, excluding terminally differentiated effector memory CD45RA+ cells. The CDR3 has 13 amino acids. Germline V gene lookup returns CDR1 SGHAT and CDR2 FQNNGV. V lost 1 base to trimming and J lost 7 bases, with 7 bases between them. Regarding this clone: The antigen remains undetermined.

Authors' analysis steps: Filtering differed because ImmunoSEQ produced junction-only sequences that carried no quality scores. Produced via immunoSEQ multiplex PCR; TCRdb's table is partial and in-frame only. V and J calls and clone size are given by that table; D and trimming were obtained from the DNA. The data show millions of clones, roughly 91% seen once. The sample comprised naive CD8+ T cells from PBMCs. This clonotype was sampled from a man between 18 and 35 years old in good health. Some clones in this sample may be carry-over from other donors' samples. The V gene is TRBV11-2, the J gene TRBJ2-2; D is possibly TRBD2 (5 bases). CDR3 DNA: TGTGCCAGCAGCTTAGTACGGGACGGGGAGCTGTTTTTT. This encodes CASSLVRDGELFF.